Shown below are 25 T cell receptor beta chains from a single sample sequenced in a study of CD8 T cells in Susac syndrome. Reverse transcription used roughly 0.5 to 1 ug RNA and random hexamers. Each CDR3 protein gets one entry after TCRdb re-called the immunoSEQ multiplex PCR reads with MiXCR. The table lists about 300,000 distinct CDR3 sequences, about 89% of them singletons. The sequencing input was CD8+ T cells from PBMCs. The receptors here all came from a human donor with multiple sclerosis.

In this sample, this clonotype turned up a few times. The J gene is TRBJ2-7, the V gene TRBV27, with 8 nucleotides matching TRBD1. Germline values: CDR1 MNHEY, CDR2 SMNVEV (reference sequence). This CDR3 comprises 15 residues. The trim removed 4 bases at V and 6 bases at J, leaving 11 bases unmatched. The CDR3 nucleotides are TGTGCCAGCAGTTGGCAGACAGGGGAAGTTGGCGAGCAGTACTTC. Its translation: CASSWQTGEVGEQYF.

V is TRBV4-1 and J is TRBJ2-4; 10 positions agree with TRBD1. The V gene end was trimmed by 1 base and the J gene end by 0 bases; junction bases not matched to a gene: 6. CDR1 and CDR2 from the germline V gene are MGHRA and YSYEKL. There are 18 residues in the CDR3. CDR3 sequence: CASSQGQGASLAKNIQYF. The DNA of the CDR3 is TGCGCCAGCAGCCAAGGACAGGGGGCCTCTCTAGCCAAAAACATTCAGTACTTC.

The rearrangement links TRBV6-2 or TRBV6-3 to TRBJ2-1; tentatively, D is TRBD1 or TRBD2 (5 bases each). The germline V gene encodes CDR1 MNHEY and CDR2 SVGEGT. The CDR3 spans 15 residues. V lost 7 bases, J lost 6 bases, and 19 bases lay in between. CDR3 protein: CASTPSGASGNEQFF. Written as DNA, the CDR3 is TGTGCCAGCACTCCCTCCGGGGCAAGTGGCAATGAGCAGTTCTTC.

The chain recombines TRBV30 with TRBJ2-5; tentatively, D is TRBD1 or TRBD2 (7 bases each). The CDR3 totals 15 residues. Germline V gene lookup returns CDR1 GTSNPN and CDR2 SVGIG (reference sequence). V lost 5 bases to trimming and J lost 3 bases, with 19 bases between them. CDR3 in DNA: TGTGCCTGGGACCTGGGAGGGGGCGAGAAAGAGACCCAGTACTTC. It encodes CAWDLGGGEKETQYF.

The chain recombines TRBV30 with TRBJ1-2; TRBD1 might be the D (6 bases). CDR1 is GTSNPN, CDR2 SVGIG, per germline (reference sequence). The V and J ends lost 2 bases and 0 bases respectively, with 10 bases between them. CDR3 length: 14 residues. CDR3 DNA: TGTGCCTGGAGTTGGGCAGGGGCTAACTATGGCTACACCTTC. It is translated as CAWSWAGANYGYTF.

V gene TRBV5-6 combines with J gene TRBJ2-7; D remains unclear. CDR3 length equals 14 residues. Between the trimmed V and J ends, which lost 0 bases and 0 bases, there was a span of 7 bases. Germline V gives CDR1 SGHDT, CDR2 YYEEEE. The CDR3, as DNA: TGTGCCAGCAGCTTGGTACAGAGCTCCTACGAGCAGTACTTC. Translating it yields CASSLVQSSYEQYF.

This clonotype was detected once. In nucleotides, the CDR3 is TGTGCCAGCAGTTACTCGAGTTGGCTAGACTATTCCTACGAGCAGTACTTC. This codes for CASSYSSWLDYSYEQYF. This sequence joins TRBV6-2 or TRBV6-3 and TRBJ2-7; D perhaps matches TRBD2 (5 bases). CDR1 MNHEY and CDR2 SVGEGT come from the germline V gene. The V gene lost 0 bases and the J gene lost 1 base, with 16 bases spanning the gap. The length of the CDR3 is 17 residues.

V gene TRBV3-1 combines with J gene TRBJ2-1; 9 positions agree with TRBD2. V shed 5 bases, J shed 9 bases, and the junction held 11 bases outside the gene matches. In germline, CDR1 is LGHDT, CDR2 YNNKEL (reference sequence). The CDR3 loop spans 15 amino acids. CDR3 residues: CASSGSGTSWVEQFF. The CDR3 bases are TGTGCCAGCAGCGGCTCCGGGACTAGCTGGGTTGAGCAGTTCTTC.

The chain carries TRBV9 and TRBJ2-7; 12 nucleotides line up with TRBD2. The CDR3 spans 16 residues. The V gene end was trimmed by 0 bases and the J gene end by 7 bases; junction bases not matched to a gene: 8. From germline, CDR1 is SGDLS and CDR2 YYNGEE. The CDR3 reads CASSVEAGTSGPEQYF. In nucleotides, the CDR3 is TGTGCCAGCAGCGTAGAGGCCGGGACTAGCGGGCCTGAGCAGTACTTC.

CDR3 amino acids: CASDETQYF. The CDR3 DNA sequence: TGTGCCAGCGATGAGACCCAGTACTTC. The rearrangement uses TRBV6-7 and TRBJ2-5; no definite D call. TRBV6-7 is an ORF, and what it does is uncertain. The CDR3 runs to 9 residues. Trimming shortened V by 8 bases and J by 5 bases, and 3 bases separated the two germline ends.

The chain couples TRBV4-3 to TRBJ2-5, with 13 positions matching TRBD2. The CDR3 is 18 amino acids. V dropped 0 bases and J dropped 2; count of bases not matched to a gene: 6. Looked up from germline, CDR1 is LGHNA and CDR2 is YSLEER. CDR3 sequence: CASSQDVLAGGVQETQYF. The DNA for the CDR3 is TGCGCCAGCAGCCAAGATGTACTAGCGGGAGGGGTTCAAGAGACCCAGTACTTC.

The chain links TRBV9 to TRBJ2-1; D is possibly TRBD1 (5 bases). CDR3 size: 15 residues. Trimming took 0 bases from V and 5 from J, leaving 12 bases between them. Germline V CDR1 and CDR2: SGDLS, YYNGEE. CDR3 in amino acids: CASSVAGPRDNEQFF. The DNA for the CDR3 is TGTGCCAGCAGCGTAGCAGGGCCCCGTGACAATGAGCAGTTCTTC. Supplemented by reference TRBV9 and TRBJ2-1, the full variable domain reads DSGVTQTPKHLITATGQRVTLRCSPRSGDLSVYWYQQSLDQGLQFLIQYYNGEERAKGNILERFSAQQFPDLHSELNLSSLELGDSALYFCASSVAGPRDNEQFFGPGTRLTVL.

V gene TRBV10-3 combines with J gene TRBJ2-7; D possibly corresponds to TRBD2 (5 bases). The germline gives CDR1 ENHRY, CDR2 SYGVKD. Trimming removed 4 bases at V and 2 bases at J, with 12 bases between. This CDR3 spans 14 amino acids. CDR3: CAISAATGTYEQYF. In DNA form, the CDR3 reads TGTGCCATCAGTGCTGCGACGGGGACCTACGAGCAGTACTTC.

The CDR3 DNA follows: TGTGCCAGCCACAAGGGACTAAGCACAGATACGCAGTATTTT. Translated, it gives CASHKGLSTDTQYF. V gene TRBV12-3 or TRBV12-4 combines with J gene TRBJ2-3, with 7 bases that match TRBD2. The CDR3 has 14 amino acids. J lost 0 bases, V lost 8 bases, and 5 bases had no gene match.

The chain employs TRBV6-2 or TRBV6-3 and TRBJ1-4; D uncertain. The V gene's germline CDR1 is MNHEY and CDR2 SVGEGT. The CDR3 consists of 14 residues. Trimming stripped 5 bases from V and 5 bases from J, with 12 bases between. The CDR3 DNA is TGTGCCAGCAGTACCATCGGAGGGAATGAAAAACTGTTTTTT. Translated, it gives CASSTIGGNEKLFF.

The count of this clonotype is one. V is TRBV20-1 and J is TRBJ2-1, with 7 bases lining up with TRBD2. Trimming at V came to 1 base and at J to 0 bases, leaving 12 bases not matched to a gene. The length of the CDR3 is 18 residues. Germline V lookup: CDR1 DFQATT, CDR2 SNEGSKA (reference sequence). The CDR3 region is CSARGGGRGSSSYNEQFF. The CDR3 nucleotides are TGCAGTGCTAGAGGGGGAGGGCGGGGTTCGAGCTCCTACAATGAGCAGTTCTTC.

This clonotype showed up just once. The rearrangement links TRBV4-3 to TRBJ2-7, with 8 bases fitting TRBD1. The germline V gene has CDR1 LGHNA and CDR2 YSLEER. V trimming: 3 bases; J trimming: 3 bases; junction bases outside the gene matches: 13. The CDR3 has 17 amino acids. The CDR3 is CASSHGLQGAEGYEQYF. DNA of the CDR3: TGCGCCAGCAGCCATGGGCTTCAGGGGGCAGAAGGCTACGAGCAGTACTTC.

This sequence joins TRBV19 and TRBJ2-1; a possible D gene is TRBD2 (6 bases). Germline V gives CDR1 LNHDA, CDR2 SQIVND (reference sequence). Trimming cost V 5 bases and J 2 bases, with 13 bases left between them. The CDR3 contains 15 residues. CDR3 loop: CASSVRDPTYNEQFF. The CDR3, as DNA: TGTGCCAGTAGTGTGCGGGACCCGACCTACAATGAGCAGTTCTTC.

The chain links TRBV20-1 to TRBJ2-1; TRBD2 agrees at 11 bases. The germline V gene encodes CDR1 DFQATT and CDR2 SNEGSKA (reference sequence). The V gene end was trimmed by 5 bases and the J gene end by 4 bases; junction bases not matched to a gene: 10. The CDR3 is 16 amino acids. The CDR3 loop reads CSALSGTSGTYNEQFF. CDR3 bases: TGCAGTGCTCTATCGGGGACTAGCGGTACTTACAATGAGCAGTTCTTC.

The gene calls are TRBV12-3 or TRBV12-4 and TRBJ1-2; D might be TRBD1 (5 bases). The CDR3 totals 13 residues. V was cut by 5 bases and J by 4 bases, with 11 bases left in between. The CDR3 DNA sequence: TGTGCCAGCAGTCCAGGGCCGGGCTATGGCTACACCTTC. Translating it yields CASSPGPGYGYTF.

This chain connects TRBV10-2 to TRBJ2-1; 10 nucleotides match TRBD2. The trim removed 8 bases at V and 0 bases at J, leaving 13 bases unmatched. Per the germline V gene, CDR1 is WSHSY and CDR2 is SAAADI. The CDR3 spans 18 residues. CDR3 protein: CASQGLAGGQSSYNEQFF. CDR3 DNA sequence: TGCGCCAGCCAAGGGTTAGCGGGAGGCCAGAGCTCCTACAATGAGCAGTTCTTC.

This chain links TRBV13 with TRBJ2-1, with D maybe TRBD2 (5 bases). From germline, CDR1 is PRHDT and CDR2 FYEKMQ (reference sequence). CDR3 length equals 18 residues. V lost 5 bases to trimming and J lost 1 base, with 21 bases between them. CDR3 sequence reads: CASSPSLTKTPSYNEQFF. CDR3 in DNA: TGTGCCAGCAGCCCCAGCCTGACTAAGACCCCTTCCTACAATGAGCAGTTCTTC.

This clonotype was seen a single time. CDR3 region: CSASTRTSSYNEQFF. The CDR3 bases are TGCAGTGCTAGTACGAGAACGAGCTCCTACAATGAGCAGTTCTTC. This chain joins TRBV20-1 and TRBJ2-1; unclear D gene. V was pared by 3 bases and J by 0 bases, with 12 bases between. Germline CDR1 DFQATT, CDR2 SNEGSKA (reference sequence). This CDR3 spans 15 amino acids.

V and J are TRBV6-1 and TRBJ2-1; 10 nucleotides line up with TRBD2. The J segment lost 4 bases and the V segment lost 5 bases, leaving 8 bases of the junction unmatched. From germline, CDR1 is MNHNS and CDR2 SASEGT. The CDR3 is 16 residues long. The CDR3 reads CASSPSLAGWYNEQFF. Here the CDR3 DNA reads TGTGCCAGCAGTCCTTCACTAGCGGGATGGTACAATGAGCAGTTCTTC.

This clonotype was detected a few times. The chain combines TRBV5-1 with TRBJ1-4; 9 positions match TRBD1. Losses at the gene ends were 4 bases for V and 4 bases for J; bases not matched to a gene: 2. Germline loops: CDR1 SGHRS, CDR2 YFSETQ. This CDR3 is built from 14 residues. The CDR3 DNA sequence: TGCGCCAGCAGCCCGACAGGGGGTAATGAAAAACTGTTTTTT. Its protein is CASSPTGGNEKLFF.